This T cell receptor beta chain stems from a study of cytomegalovirus exposure and HLA in healthy donors. Researchers ran the PCR with 60 Vbeta and 13 Jbeta primers. TCRdb's copy holds only in-frame clones and misses some; the assay was immunoSEQ multiplex PCR. The sample yields 96,000 or so clones, about four fifths seen once. Germline V gene sequence: CDR1 LNHDA, CDR2 SQIVND (reference sequence). The CDR3 is 14 amino acids. The V gene lost 6 bases and the J gene lost 0 bases, with 12 bases spanning the gap. The receptor's source is a woman in her sixties or seventies in good health and CMV-seropositive. Sequencing was performed on PBMCs. The genes are TRBV19 and TRBJ2-7; D is undetermined. The CDR3: CASSPMSSSYEQYF. CDR3 DNA: TGTGCCAGTAGCCCGATGTCTAGCTCCTACGAGCAGTACTTC.